This TCR beta chain was profiled in a study of identifying expanded T cells in peripheral blood. Notes on the study in general: Approximately two-week clone count variance significantly increased as total template count grew.

The CDR3 sequence is 15 residues long. The germline gives CDR1 MNHEY, CDR2 SMNVEV (reference sequence). J lost 0 bases, V lost 8 bases, and 6 bases had no gene match. For this clone: What it binds is unknown.

Profiled with immunoSEQ multiplex PCR; TCRdb holds only in-frame clones, not every one. Found here are tens of thousands of clones, 70% to 90% of them singletons; the top ten hold 4% to 5.5%. The sequenced sample consisted of blood. V gene TRBV27 combines with J gene TRBJ2-1, with 8 bases fitting TRBD1. This sequence was found in a person aged 18-70 years in good health. CDR3 coding DNA: TGTGCCAGCCAGGGGGCGGGCTTCTCCTACAATGAGCAGTTCTTC. Protein: CASQGAGFSYNEQFF.